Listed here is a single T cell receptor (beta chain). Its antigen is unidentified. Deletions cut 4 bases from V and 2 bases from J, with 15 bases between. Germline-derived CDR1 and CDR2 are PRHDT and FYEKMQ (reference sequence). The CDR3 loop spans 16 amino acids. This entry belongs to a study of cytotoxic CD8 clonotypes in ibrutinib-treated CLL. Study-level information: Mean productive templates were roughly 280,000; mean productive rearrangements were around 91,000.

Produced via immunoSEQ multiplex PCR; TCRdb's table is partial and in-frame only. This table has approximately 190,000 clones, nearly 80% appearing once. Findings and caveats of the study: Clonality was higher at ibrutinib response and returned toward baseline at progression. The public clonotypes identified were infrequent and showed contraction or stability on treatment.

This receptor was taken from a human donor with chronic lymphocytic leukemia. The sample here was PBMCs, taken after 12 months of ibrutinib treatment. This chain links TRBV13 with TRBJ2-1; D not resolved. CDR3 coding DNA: TGTGCCAGCAGCTCCCCCGGTCGGGTGGCCTACAATGAGCAGTTCTTC. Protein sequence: CASSSPGRVAYNEQFF.